This record looks at one TCR beta chain sequence and its context. This sample was included in a study of blood T cell repertoires in COVID-19. As handled by the study authors: Amplification of reference gene primers provided the estimated nucleated cell counts. Produced via immunoSEQ multiplex PCR; TCRdb's table is partial and in-frame only. For V, J and clone size, that table is used; D and trimming come from the DNA. The repertoire holds 150,000 or so clones, with approximately 90% as singletons. Germline CDR1 MNHEY, CDR2 SVGEGT. The junction had 7 bases not matched to a gene; V was cut back by 4 bases and J by 0 bases. The CDR3 has 17 amino acids.

V usage is TRBV6-2 or TRBV6-3 and J usage is TRBJ2-2; 8 bases are shared with TRBD2. The sample consisted of peripheral blood. The TCR was taken from a man younger than 35 with COVID-19, enrolled during active disease. Here the CDR3 reads CASSFPLAVTNTGELFF. The CDR3 coding sequence is TGTGCCAGCAGTTTTCCACTAGCGGTCACGAACACCGGGGAGCTGTTTTTT.